Listed here is a single T cell receptor beta chain. Its antigen remains unknown. Data came from immunoSEQ multiplex PCR; TCRdb stores just in-frame clones and leaves some out. The sample consists of tens of thousands of clones, 70% to 90% of them appearing once. Control samples came 1 year after myeloablative marrow transplants with methotrexate plus calcineurin inhibitor. These data are taken from a study of T cells after posttransplantation cyclophosphamide. The study, taken as a whole, reports: Later post-transplant blood repertoires were often dominated by donor CD8+ memory clones. TRB clonality was highly associated with recipient CMV seropositivity and reactivation. Tissue-infiltrating T cells from skin or gut overlapped little with blood T cells.

The input for sequencing was PBMCs, taken after an allogeneic stem cell transplant with a calcineurin inhibitor and methotrexate. The clonotype was recovered from a female patient in her 50s who received an allogeneic stem cell transplant from an unrelated donor, was CMV-positive, and had chronic GVHD only. The T cells may partly be graft donor cells.

This CDR3 reads CASSTSRDRGYEQYF. CDR3 DNA sequence: TGTGCCAGTAGTACCTCCCGGGACAGGGGGTACGAGCAGTACTTC. The chain carries TRBV19 and TRBJ2-5, with 11 bases lining up with TRBD1. The DNA end is a closer match to TRBJ2-7, so the J assignment may be wrong. Germline CDR1 and CDR2: LNHDA and SQIVND (reference sequence). This CDR3 is built from 15 residues.